This T cell receptor (beta chain) was found in a study of OX40 agonist ivuxolimab in advanced cancers. Overall study: Under the entry rules, prior anti-PD-1, anti-PD-L1 or anti-CTLA-4 therapy was allowed, and less than 50% had some. The study's findings and limits: Patients who responded partially at 0.1-3.0 mg/kg showed clonal expansion ranking among the lowest. The work left the antigen specificity of expanded peripheral T cells undetermined.

As for this clone: Its specificity is not known.

The trim removed 2 bases at V and 1 base at J, leaving 4 bases unmatched. Germline assignment: CDR1 SGHNT and CDR2 YYREEE (reference sequence). CDR3 length: 16 amino acids. Method: immunoSEQ multiplex PCR; TCRdb's copy keeps in-frame clones and lacks some. The sample yields tens of thousands of clones, approximately 81% seen once. The V call is TRBV5-4, the J call TRBJ2-2, with 8 bases identical to TRBD2. The TCR sequence derives from an adult with an advanced solid tumor such as melanoma, head and neck, liver or kidney cancer. The specimen was CD4+ or CD8+ T cells sorted from blood, collected in a trial of the OX40 agonist ivuxolimab. Here the CDR3 DNA reads TGTGCCAGCAGCTTAGGGCTAGCGGGGAACACCGGGGAGCTGTTTTTT. Its translation: CASSLGLAGNTGELFF. Combining the CDR3 with reference TRBV5-4 and TRBJ2-2 gives the whole variable domain ETGVTQSPTHLIKTRGQQVTLRCSSQSGHNTVSWYQQALGQGPQFIFQYYREEENGRGNFPPRFSGLQFPNYSSELNVNALELDDSALYLCASSLGLAGNTGELFFGEGSRLTVL.